This T cell receptor (beta chain) originates from a study of brain T cells in children with intractable seizures. The time point: blood from clinic visit 5 months post-surgery; TSC patient then seizure free. Data came from immunoSEQ multiplex PCR; TCRdb stores just in-frame clones and leaves some out. Counted here are about 340,000 clones, 93% occurring once; the ten biggest clones make up around 6%. Germline V gene sequence: CDR1 KGHDR, CDR2 SFDVKD. This CDR3 region has 11 residues. Trimming took 4 bases from V and 8 from J, leaving 7 bases between them. This specimen was peripheral blood, taken more than 4 months after surgery. The chain combines TRBV24-1 with TRBJ1-2; D is uncertain. The receptor was derived from a boy in the first two years of life with tuberous sclerosis and intractable seizures. CDR3 residues: CATSDQRGYTF. The CDR3 bases are TGTGCCACCAGTGACCAACGCGGCTACACCTTC.